This TCR beta chain came from a study of PD-L1 blockade in urothelial cancer. Overall study: Blood underwent analysis 3 weeks (second dose) and 6 weeks after treatment began.

Time point denoted: peripheral blood 6 weeks after treatment start. Generated by immunoSEQ multiplex PCR, the TCRdb table keeps only in-frame clones and is missing some. The profile shows around 47,000 clones, roughly four fifths of them singletons. With V trimmed by 0 bases and J by 2 bases, 3 bases remained unmatched. The germline CDR1 and CDR2 sequences are SGDLS and YYNGEE. The CDR3 runs to 16 residues. The clonotype was recovered from a man in his fifties or sixties with urothelial cancer. This chain connects TRBV9 to TRBJ2-1; 9 bases align to TRBD2. The sample was PBMCs, taken around atezolizumab (anti-PD-L1) treatment. The CDR3 reads CASSVEAGGTYNEQFF. CDR3 nucleotide sequence: TGTGCCAGCAGCGTAGAGGCGGGAGGGACCTACAATGAGCAGTTCTTC.